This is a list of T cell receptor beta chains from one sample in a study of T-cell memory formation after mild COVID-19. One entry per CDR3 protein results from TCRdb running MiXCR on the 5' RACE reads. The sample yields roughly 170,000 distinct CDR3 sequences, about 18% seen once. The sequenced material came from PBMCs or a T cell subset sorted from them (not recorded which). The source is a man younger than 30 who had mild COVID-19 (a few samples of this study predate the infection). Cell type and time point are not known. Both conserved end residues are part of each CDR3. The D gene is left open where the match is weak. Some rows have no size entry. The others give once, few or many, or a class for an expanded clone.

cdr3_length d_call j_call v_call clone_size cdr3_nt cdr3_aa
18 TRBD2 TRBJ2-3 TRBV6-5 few TGTGCCAGCAGTTCCGGACTAGCGGGGGGACCTAGCACAGATACGCAGTATTTT CASSSGLAGGPSTDTQYF
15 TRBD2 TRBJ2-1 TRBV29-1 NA TGCAGCGTGGAACCCGGGACTAGCGGGGGCAATGAGCAGTTCTTC CSVEPGTSGGNEQFF
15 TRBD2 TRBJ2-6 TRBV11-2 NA TGTGCCAGCGGGAGGGCCTCCTCTGGGGCCAACGTCCTGACTTTC CASGRASSGANVLTF
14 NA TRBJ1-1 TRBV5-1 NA TGCGCCAGCAGCACGAAATTCGGGGGGACTGAAGCTTTCTTT CASSTKFGGTEAFF
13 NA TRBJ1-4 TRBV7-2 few TGTGCCAGCAGCTTAGGTGTTTCTGAAAAACTGTTTTTT CASSLGVSEKLFF
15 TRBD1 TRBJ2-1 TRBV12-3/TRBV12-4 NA TGTGCCAGCGCCGAGGGGACAGGGCGTTACAATGAGCAGTTCTTC CASAEGTGRYNEQFF
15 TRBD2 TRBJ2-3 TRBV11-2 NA TGTGCCAGCAGCTTGACTAGCGGGGGTGGAGATACGCAGTATTTT CASSLTSGGGDTQYF
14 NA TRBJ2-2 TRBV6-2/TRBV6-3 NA TGTGCCAGCAGTACCCGGGACAATCTTGGGGAGCTGTTTTTT CASSTRDNLGELFF
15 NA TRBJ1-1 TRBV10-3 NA TGTGCCATCAGTGAGACCAGCGTAGGGAACACTGAAGCTTTCTTT CAISETSVGNTEAFF
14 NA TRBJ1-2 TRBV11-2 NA TGTGCCAGCAGCTTAGTGGGCAAGAACTATGGCTACACCTTC CASSLVGKNYGYTF
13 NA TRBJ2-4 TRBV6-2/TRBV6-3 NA TGTGCCAGCAGTTACTCGGGGGGAAACATTCAGTACTTC CASSYSGGNIQYF
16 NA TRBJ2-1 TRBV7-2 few TGTGCCAGCAGCTTAATAACGTCAGGGTGGGACAATGAGCAGTTCTTC CASSLITSGWDNEQFF
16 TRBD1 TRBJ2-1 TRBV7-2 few TGTGCCAGCAGCTTAACCCGGGACAGCGCCTACAATGAGCAGTTCTTC CASSLTRDSAYNEQFF
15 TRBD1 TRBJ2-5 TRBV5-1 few TGCGCCAGCAGCTTGGTTGGGACAGCTCAAGAGACCCAGTACTTC CASSLVGTAQETQYF
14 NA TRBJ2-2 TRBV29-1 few TGCAGCGTTGTCGGGCAGGGAGGAACCGGGGAGCTGTTTTTT CSVVGQGGTGELFF
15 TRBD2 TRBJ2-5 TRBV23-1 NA TGCGCCAGCAGTAGGAGCGGGGGGGCTTGGGAGACCCAGTACTTC CASSRSGGAWETQYF
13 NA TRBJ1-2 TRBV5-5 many TGTGCCAGCAGCTTCCGGGCCGGCTATGGCTACACCTTC CASSFRAGYGYTF
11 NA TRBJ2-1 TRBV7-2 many TGTGCCAGCAGTTTAAATATAGAGCAGTTCTTC CASSLNIEQFF
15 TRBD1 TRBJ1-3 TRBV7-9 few TGTGCCAGCAGCTTAAGACAGGGTGCTGGAAACACCATATATTTT CASSLRQGAGNTIYF
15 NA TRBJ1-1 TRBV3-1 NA TGTGCCAGCAGCCAAGTTTCGGGGGCCCACACTGAAGCTTTCTTT CASSQVSGAHTEAFF